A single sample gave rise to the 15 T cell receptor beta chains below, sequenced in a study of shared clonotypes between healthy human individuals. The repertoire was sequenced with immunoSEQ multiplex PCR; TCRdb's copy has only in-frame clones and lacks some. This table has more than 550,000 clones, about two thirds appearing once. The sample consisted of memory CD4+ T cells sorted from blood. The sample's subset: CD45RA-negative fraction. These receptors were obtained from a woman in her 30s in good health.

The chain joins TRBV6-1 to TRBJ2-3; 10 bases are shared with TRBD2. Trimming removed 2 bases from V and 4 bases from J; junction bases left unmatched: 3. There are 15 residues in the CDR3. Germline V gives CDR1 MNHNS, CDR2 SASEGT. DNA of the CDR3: TGTGCCAGCAGTGAACTAGCGGGAGCCGCAGATACGCAGTATTTT. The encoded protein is CASSELAGAADTQYF.

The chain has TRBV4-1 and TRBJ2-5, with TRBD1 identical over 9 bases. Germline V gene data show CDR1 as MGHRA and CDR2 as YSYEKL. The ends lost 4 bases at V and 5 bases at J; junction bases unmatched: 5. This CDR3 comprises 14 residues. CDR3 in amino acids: CASSRDRVGETQYF. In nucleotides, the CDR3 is TGCGCCAGCAGCCGGGACAGGGTTGGGGAGACCCAGTACTTC.

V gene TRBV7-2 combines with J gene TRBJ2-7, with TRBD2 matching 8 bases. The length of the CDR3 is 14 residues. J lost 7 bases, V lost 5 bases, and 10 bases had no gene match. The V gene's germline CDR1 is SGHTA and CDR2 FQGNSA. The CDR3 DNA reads TGTGCCAGCAGCCTCGGAAGCGGGAGTGTAGAGCAGTACTTC. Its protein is CASSLGSGSVEQYF.

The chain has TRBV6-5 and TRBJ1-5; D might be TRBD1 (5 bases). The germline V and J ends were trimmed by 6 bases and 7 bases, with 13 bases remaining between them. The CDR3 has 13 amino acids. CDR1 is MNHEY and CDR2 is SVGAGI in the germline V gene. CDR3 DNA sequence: TGTGCCAGCAGCAGGGCTTGGGGACAGCCCCAGCATTTT. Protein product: CASSRAWGQPQHF.

The CDR3 protein is CASSIVAGEGANTGELFF. For the CDR3, the DNA is TGTGCCAGTAGTATAGTGGCGGGAGAGGGTGCGAACACCGGGGAGCTGTTTTTT. V gene TRBV19 combines with J gene TRBJ2-2; 7 bases fit TRBD2. V lost 1 base and J lost 0; bases outside the gene matches: 8. This CDR3 has 18 amino acids. Germline V gene data show CDR1 as LNHDA and CDR2 as SQIVND (reference sequence).

The CDR3 DNA follows: TGTGCCAGCAGCCAAGTCGGGAGGCCGAGCACAGATACGCAGTATTTT. Translated, it gives CASSQVGRPSTDTQYF. The V call is TRBV4-2, the J call TRBJ2-3; TRBD2 aligns across 7 bases. After removal of 1 base from V and 0 bases from J, the junction contained 4 bases not matched to a gene. Germline assignment: CDR1 LGHNA and CDR2 YNFKEQ. This CDR3 is built from 16 residues.

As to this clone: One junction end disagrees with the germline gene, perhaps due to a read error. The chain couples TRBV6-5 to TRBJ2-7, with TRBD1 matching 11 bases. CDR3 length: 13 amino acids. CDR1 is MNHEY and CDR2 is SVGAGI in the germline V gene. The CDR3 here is CASRSNPGQGEKF. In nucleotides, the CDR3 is TGTGCCAGCAGGTCAAACCCGGGACAGGGGGAGAAATTC.

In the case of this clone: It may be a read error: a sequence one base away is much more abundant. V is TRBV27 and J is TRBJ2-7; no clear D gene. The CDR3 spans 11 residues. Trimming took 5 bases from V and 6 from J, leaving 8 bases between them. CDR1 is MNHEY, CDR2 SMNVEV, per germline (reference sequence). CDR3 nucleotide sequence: TGTGCCAGCAGTCGAGAATCCGAGCAGTACTTC. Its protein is CASSRESEQYF.

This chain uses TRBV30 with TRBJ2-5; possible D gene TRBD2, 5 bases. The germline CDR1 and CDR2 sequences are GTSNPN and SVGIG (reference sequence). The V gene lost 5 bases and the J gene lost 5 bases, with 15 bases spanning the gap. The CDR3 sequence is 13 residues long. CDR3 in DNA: TGTGCCTGGGGCGCAGTCGGGGTCGAGACCCAGTACTTC. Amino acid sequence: CAWGAVGVETQYF.

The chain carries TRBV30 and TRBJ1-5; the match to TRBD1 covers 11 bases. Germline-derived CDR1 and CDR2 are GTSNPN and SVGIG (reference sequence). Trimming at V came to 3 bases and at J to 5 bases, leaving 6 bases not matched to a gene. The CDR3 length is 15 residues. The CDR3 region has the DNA TGTGCCTGGAGCCAAGGGACAGGGGGAGATCAGCCCCAGCATTTT. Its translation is CAWSQGTGGDQPQHF.

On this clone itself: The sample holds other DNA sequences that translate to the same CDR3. CDR3 sequence: CASSVRGQETQYF. The CDR3 bases are TGTGCCAGCAGTGTCCGGGGACAAGAGACCCAGTACTTC. The rearrangement links TRBV6-1 to TRBJ2-5, with D maybe TRBD2 (5 bases). Germline V gives CDR1 MNHNS, CDR2 SASEGT. This CDR3 spans 13 amino acids. V dropped 4 bases and J dropped 2 bases, with 8 bases sitting between them.

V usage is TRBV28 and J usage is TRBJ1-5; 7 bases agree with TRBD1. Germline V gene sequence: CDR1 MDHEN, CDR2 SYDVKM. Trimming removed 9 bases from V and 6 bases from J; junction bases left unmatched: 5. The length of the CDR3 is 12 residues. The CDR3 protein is CASGQVGQPQHF. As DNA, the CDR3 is TGTGCCAGTGGACAGGTTGGTCAGCCCCAGCATTTT. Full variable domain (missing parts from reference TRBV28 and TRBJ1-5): DVKVTQSSRYLVKRTGEKVFLECVQDMDHENMFWYRQDPGLGLRLIYFSYDVKMKEKGDIPEGYSVSREKKERFSLILESASTNQTSMYLCASGQVGQPQHFGDGTRLSIL.

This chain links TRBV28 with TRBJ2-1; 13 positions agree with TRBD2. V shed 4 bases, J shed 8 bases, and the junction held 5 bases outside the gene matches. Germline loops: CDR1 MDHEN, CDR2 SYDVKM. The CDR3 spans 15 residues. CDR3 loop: CASSSVTSGRYEQFF. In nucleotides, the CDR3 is TGTGCCAGCAGTTCCGTGACTAGCGGGAGGTATGAGCAGTTCTTC.

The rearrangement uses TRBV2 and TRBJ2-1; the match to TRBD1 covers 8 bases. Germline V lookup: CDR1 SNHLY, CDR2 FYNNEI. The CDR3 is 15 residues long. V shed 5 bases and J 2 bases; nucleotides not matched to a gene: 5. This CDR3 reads CASSRNRGTYNEQFF. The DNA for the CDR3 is TGTGCCAGCAGTCGTAACAGGGGGACCTACAATGAGCAGTTCTTC.

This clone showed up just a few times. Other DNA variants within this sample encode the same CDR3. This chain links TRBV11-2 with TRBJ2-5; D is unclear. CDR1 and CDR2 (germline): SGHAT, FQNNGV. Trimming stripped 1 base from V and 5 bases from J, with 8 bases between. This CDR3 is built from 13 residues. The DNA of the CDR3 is TGTGCCAGCAGCTTAGTCGGGCAGGAGACCCAGTACTTC. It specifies CASSLVGQETQYF.